This passage covers 11 T cell receptor beta chains from one sample sequenced in a study of blood T cells in healthy people across ages. The second PCR ran about 7 to 12 cycles with a sample-barcoded 5' primer and J-beta primers. TCRdb called the 5' RACE reads again in MiXCR, with one record for every CDR3 protein. Here the sample spans roughly 2 million distinct CDR3 sequences, around half being singletons. The sequencing input was blood. Every receptor here comes from a woman aged 35 to 49 in good health.

This sequence joins TRBV6-1 and TRBJ1-2, with D possibly TRBD1 on 5 matching bases. Trimming removed 7 bases from V and 4 bases from J, with 25 bases in between. CDR3 length: 17 residues. From germline, CDR1 is MNHNS and CDR2 SASEGT. Here the CDR3 DNA reads TGTGCCAGCAAGGGGTGGCAGGGACCCGACCCATCCTATGGCTACACCTTC. Amino acid sequence: CASKGWQGPDPSYGYTF.

The chain recombines TRBV20-1 with TRBJ2-5; 12 bases match TRBD2. Germline values: CDR1 DFQATT, CDR2 SNEGSKA (reference sequence). The CDR3 is 15 residues long. Trimming at V came to 6 bases and at J to 1 base, leaving 6 bases not matched to a gene. The CDR3 spells CSARLAGAIQETQYF. Here the CDR3 DNA reads TGCAGTGCGAGACTAGCGGGGGCCATCCAAGAGACCCAGTACTTC.

The chain employs TRBV6-5 and TRBJ1-1, with 7 bases that match TRBD1. The CDR3 sequence is 14 residues long. The V segment lost 6 bases and the J segment 4 bases; nucleotides outside the gene matches: 8. CDR1 and CDR2 (germline): MNHEY, SVGAGI. In nucleotides, the CDR3 is TGTGCCAGCAGCCTCCCGGACAGGCTCACTGAAGCTTTCTTT. Translating gives CASSLPDRLTEAFF.

There are a few counts of this clonotype. The rearrangement links TRBV16 to TRBJ1-2, with D perhaps matching TRBD1 (6 bases). The V end lost 4 bases, the J end lost 4 bases, and 13 bases lay between the germline ends. The CDR3 consists of 14 residues. CDR1 KGHSY and CDR2 FQNENV come from the germline V gene. The CDR3 loop is CASSPQGVGYGYTF. Here the CDR3 DNA reads TGTGCCAGCAGCCCACAGGGCGTAGGCTATGGCTACACCTTC.

The rearrangement links TRBV20-1 to TRBJ2-1; 10 positions agree with TRBD2. The CDR3 is made up of 15 amino acids. CDR1 DFQATT and CDR2 SNEGSKA come from the germline V gene (reference sequence). J was trimmed by 5 bases and V by 6 bases; bases with no gene match: 10. CDR3 region: CSARTSGGVDNEQFF. The CDR3 nucleotides are TGCAGTGCCAGAACGAGCGGGGGGGTCGACAATGAGCAGTTCTTC.

In this sample, this clonotype turned up once. This rearrangement joins TRBV25-1 to TRBJ1-5, with 7 bases lining up with TRBD1. This CDR3 region has 14 residues. From germline, CDR1 is MGHDK and CDR2 SYGVNS. With 3 bases clipped from V and 7 bases from J, the junction kept 6 bases outside the gene matches. CDR3 bases: TGTGCCAGCAGTGAGACAGGGTCAGGCCAGCCCCAGCATTTT. It encodes CASSETGSGQPQHF.

The chain has TRBV28 and TRBJ2-4; no clear D. V was cut by 2 bases and J by 7 bases, with 9 bases left in between. The CDR3 consists of 13 residues. In germline, CDR1 is MDHEN, CDR2 SYDVKM. The CDR3: CASSLIGGNIQYF. The CDR3 nucleotides read TGTGCCAGCAGTTTAATCGGTGGGAACATTCAGTACTTC.

The chain recombines TRBV7-8 with TRBJ2-3; 8 nucleotides agree with TRBD1. Germline values: CDR1 SGHVS, CDR2 FQNEAQ. V shed 5 bases and J 4 bases; nucleotides not matched to a gene: 8. The CDR3 sequence is 15 residues long. The CDR3 DNA sequence: TGTGCCAGCAGCCCTCGACAGGGGACCTCAGATACGCAGTATTTT. It codes for CASSPRQGTSDTQYF.

This clonotype came up a few times. The chain is built from TRBV7-9 and TRBJ2-5; no clear D. The V gene's germline CDR1 is SEHNR and CDR2 FQNEAQ (reference sequence). Trimming removed 7 bases at V and 3 bases at J, with 12 bases between. This CDR3 is 13 amino acids long. This CDR3 reads CASMIMLEETQYF. The CDR3 DNA reads TGTGCCAGCATGATTATGCTAGAAGAGACCCAGTACTTC.

This clonotype appeared once. This sequence joins TRBV7-8 and TRBJ2-1, with unresolved D. Trimming left V 1 base short and J 7 bases short, with 11 bases between. Germline assignment: CDR1 SGHVS and CDR2 FQNEAQ. The CDR3 extends over 14 amino acids. CDR3 in DNA: TGTGCCAGCAGCTTAGGGAGCTCTTGGAATGAGCAGTTCTTC. This sequence encodes CASSLGSSWNEQFF.

As to this clonotype: The junction and the germline gene differ at one end; a read error may be behind it. CDR3 residues: CSASGTANTEVFF. The DNA of the CDR3 is TGCAGTGCAAGCGGGACGGCGAACACTGAAGTTTTCTTT. The chain employs TRBV20-1 and TRBJ1-1, with D tentatively TRBD1 (5 bases). Germline V CDR1 and CDR2: DFQATT, SNEGSKA (reference sequence). The CDR3 runs 13 residues.